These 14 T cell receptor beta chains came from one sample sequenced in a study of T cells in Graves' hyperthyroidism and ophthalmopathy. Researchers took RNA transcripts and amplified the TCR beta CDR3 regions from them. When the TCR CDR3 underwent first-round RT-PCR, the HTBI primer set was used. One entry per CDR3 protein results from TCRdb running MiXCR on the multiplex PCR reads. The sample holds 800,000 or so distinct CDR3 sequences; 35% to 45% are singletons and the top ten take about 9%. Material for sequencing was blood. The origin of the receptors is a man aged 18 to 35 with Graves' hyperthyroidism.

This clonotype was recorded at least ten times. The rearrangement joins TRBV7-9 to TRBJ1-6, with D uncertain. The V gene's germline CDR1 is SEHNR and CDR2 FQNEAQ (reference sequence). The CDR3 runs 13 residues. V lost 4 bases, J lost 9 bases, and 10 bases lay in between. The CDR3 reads CASSSPASSPLHF. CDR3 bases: TGTGCCAGCAGCTCTCCCGCCAGTTCACCCCTCCACTTT.

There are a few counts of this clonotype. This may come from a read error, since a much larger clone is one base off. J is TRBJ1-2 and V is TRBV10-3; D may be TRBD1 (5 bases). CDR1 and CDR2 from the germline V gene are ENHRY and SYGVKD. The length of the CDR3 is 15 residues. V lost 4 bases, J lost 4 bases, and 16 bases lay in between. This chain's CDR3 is CAISGSAGSGYGYTF. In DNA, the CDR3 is TGTGCCATCAGTGGGTCGGCAGGGTCAGGCTATGGCTACACCTTC.

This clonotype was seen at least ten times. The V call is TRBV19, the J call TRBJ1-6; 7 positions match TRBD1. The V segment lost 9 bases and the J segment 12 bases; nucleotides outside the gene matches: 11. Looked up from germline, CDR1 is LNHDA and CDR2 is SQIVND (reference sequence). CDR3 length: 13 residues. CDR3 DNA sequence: TGTGCCAGCAGTTCTGAGGGGGCCGGACCCCTCCACTTT. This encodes CASSSEGAGPLHF.

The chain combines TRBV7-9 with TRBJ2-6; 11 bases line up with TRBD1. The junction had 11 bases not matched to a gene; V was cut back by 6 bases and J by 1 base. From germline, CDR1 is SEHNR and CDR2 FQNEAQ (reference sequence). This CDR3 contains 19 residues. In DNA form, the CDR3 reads TGTGCCAGCAGTCGAGCCGGACAGGGGGCCTTTTCTGGGGCCAACGTCCTGACTTTC. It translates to CASSRAGQGAFSGANVLTF.

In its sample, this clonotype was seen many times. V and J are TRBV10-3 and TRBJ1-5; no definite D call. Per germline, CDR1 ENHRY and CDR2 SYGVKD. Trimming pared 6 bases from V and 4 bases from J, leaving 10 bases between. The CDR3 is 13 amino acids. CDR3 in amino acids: CAISLDTNQPQHF. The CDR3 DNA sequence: TGTGCCATCAGCCTTGACACGAATCAGCCCCAGCATTTT.

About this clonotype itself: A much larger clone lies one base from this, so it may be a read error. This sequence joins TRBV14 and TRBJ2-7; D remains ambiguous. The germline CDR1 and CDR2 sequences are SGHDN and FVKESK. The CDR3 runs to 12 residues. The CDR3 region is CASSHSSYEQCF. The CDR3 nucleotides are TGTGCCAGCAGCCATTCTTCCTACGAGCAGTGCTTC.

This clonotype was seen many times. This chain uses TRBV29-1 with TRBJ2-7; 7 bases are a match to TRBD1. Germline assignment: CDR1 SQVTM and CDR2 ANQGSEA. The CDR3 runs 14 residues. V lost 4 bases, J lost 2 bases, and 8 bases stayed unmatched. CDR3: CSVAGGRGTYEQYF. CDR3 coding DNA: TGCAGCGTTGCTGGTGGCAGGGGGACCTACGAGCAGTACTTC.

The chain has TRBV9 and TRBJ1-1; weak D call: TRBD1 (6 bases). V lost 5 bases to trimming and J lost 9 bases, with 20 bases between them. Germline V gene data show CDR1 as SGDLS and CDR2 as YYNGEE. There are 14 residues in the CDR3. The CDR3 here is CASSLSKGGHKAFF. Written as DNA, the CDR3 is TGTGCCAGCAGTTTATCGAAGGGGGGGCATAAAGCTTTCTTT.

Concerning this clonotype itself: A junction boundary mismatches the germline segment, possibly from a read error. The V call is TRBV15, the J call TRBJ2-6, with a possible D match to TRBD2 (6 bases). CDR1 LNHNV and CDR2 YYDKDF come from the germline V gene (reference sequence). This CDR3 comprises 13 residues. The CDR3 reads CATSSTGDNVLTF. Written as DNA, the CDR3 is TGTGCCACCAGCAGCACGGGGGACAACGTCCTGACTTTC.

Written as DNA, the CDR3 is TGTGCCAGCGGGGTCCCAACGGGAGGGGTAGAAAAACTGTTTTTT. Amino acid sequence: CASGVPTGGVEKLFF. This rearrangement joins TRBV7-2 to TRBJ1-4; TRBD1 might be the D (5 bases). V was cut by 8 bases and J by 8 bases, with 21 bases left in between. CDR3 size: 15 residues. Germline V gene data show CDR1 as SGHTA and CDR2 as FQGNSA.

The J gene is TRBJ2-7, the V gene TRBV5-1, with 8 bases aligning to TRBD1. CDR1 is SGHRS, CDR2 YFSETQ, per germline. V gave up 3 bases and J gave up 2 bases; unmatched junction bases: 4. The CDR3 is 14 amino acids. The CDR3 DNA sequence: TGCGCCAGCAGCTCGGGACAGGTGGCCTACGAGCAGTACTTC. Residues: CASSSGQVAYEQYF. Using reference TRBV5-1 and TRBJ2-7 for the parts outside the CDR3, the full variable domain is KAGVTQTPRYLIKTRGQQVTLSCSPISGHRSVSWYQQTPGQGLQFLFEYFSETQRNKGNFPGRFSGRQFSNSRSEMNVSTLELGDSALYLCASSSGQVAYEQYFGPGTRLTVT.

The CDR3 bases are TGTGCCAGTAGTATAGACGGGGAGAGGGGGCCCCAGCATTTT. Its protein is CASSIDGERGPQHF. The chain recombines TRBV19 with TRBJ1-5; weak D call: TRBD1 (5 bases). Trimming removed 0 bases from V and 9 bases from J, with 12 bases in between. This CDR3 contains 14 residues. Looked up from germline, CDR1 is LNHDA and CDR2 is SQIVND (reference sequence).

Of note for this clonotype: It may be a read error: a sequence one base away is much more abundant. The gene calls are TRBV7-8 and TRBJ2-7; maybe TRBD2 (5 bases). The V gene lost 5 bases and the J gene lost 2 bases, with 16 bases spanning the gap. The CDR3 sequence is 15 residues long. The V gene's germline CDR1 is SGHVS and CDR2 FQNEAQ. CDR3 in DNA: TGTGCCAGCAGCGCTGGACTCCCCGTCCCCTACGAGCAGTACTTC. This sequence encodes CASSAGLPVPYEQYF.

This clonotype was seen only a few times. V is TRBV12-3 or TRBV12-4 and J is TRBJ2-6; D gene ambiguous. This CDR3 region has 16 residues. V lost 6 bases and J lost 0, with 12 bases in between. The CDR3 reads CASSPPGYSGANVLTF. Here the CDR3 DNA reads TGTGCCAGCAGCCCCCCCGGCTACTCTGGGGCCAACGTCCTGACTTTC.